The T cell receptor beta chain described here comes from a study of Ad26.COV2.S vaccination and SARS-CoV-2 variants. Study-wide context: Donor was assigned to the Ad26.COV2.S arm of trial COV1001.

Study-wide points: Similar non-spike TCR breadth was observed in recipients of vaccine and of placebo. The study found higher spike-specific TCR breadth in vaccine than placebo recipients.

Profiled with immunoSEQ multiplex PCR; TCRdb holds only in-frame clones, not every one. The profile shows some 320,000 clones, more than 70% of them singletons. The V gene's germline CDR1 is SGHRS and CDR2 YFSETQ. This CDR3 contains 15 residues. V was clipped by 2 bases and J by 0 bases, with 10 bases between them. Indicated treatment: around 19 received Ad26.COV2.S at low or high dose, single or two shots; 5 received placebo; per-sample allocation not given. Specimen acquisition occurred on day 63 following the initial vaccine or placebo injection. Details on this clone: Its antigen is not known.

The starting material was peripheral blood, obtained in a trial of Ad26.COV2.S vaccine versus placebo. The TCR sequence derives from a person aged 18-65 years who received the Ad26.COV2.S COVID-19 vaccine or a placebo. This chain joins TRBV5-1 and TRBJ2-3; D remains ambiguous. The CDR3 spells CASSFESPSTDTQYF. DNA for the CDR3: TGCGCCAGCAGCTTCGAGTCCCCCAGCACAGATACGCAGTATTTT.